This T cell receptor beta chain comes out of a study of CD8 T cells in Susac syndrome. Those who served as multiple sclerosis controls were treatment-naive patients with stable or active relapsing-remitting disease. Negative isolation yielded CD4+ and CD8+ T cells, and FACS enriched TEMRA cells. The CDR3 sequence is 13 residues long. Germline loops: CDR1 LNHDA, CDR2 SQIVND (reference sequence). V lost 3 bases and J lost 2, with 8 bases in between. RNA in amounts of roughly 0.5 to 1 ug was reverse transcribed with random hexamers. A multiplex approach, immunoSEQ multiplex PCR, amplified TCR beta CDR3 across 54 Vbeta and 13 Jbeta. TCRdb re-called the immunoSEQ multiplex PCR reads with MiXCR, one entry per CDR3 protein. The data contain about 300,000 distinct CDR3 sequences, approximately 89% of them seen just once; the ten biggest clones take up about 0.17%.

The TCR originated in a human donor with multiple sclerosis. V is TRBV19 and J is TRBJ2-7; D unclear. Material for sequencing was CD8+ T cells from PBMCs. CDR3 bases: TGTGCCAGTAGTATCGGCACCCCCTACGAGCAGTACTTC. Amino acids: CASSIGTPYEQYF.